This entry concerns a single T cell receptor beta chain. This sample is drawn from a study of T cells in Graves' hyperthyroidism and ophthalmopathy. Germline assignment: CDR1 SQVTM and CDR2 ANQGSEA. The CDR3 runs 14 residues. The V segment lost 2 bases and the J segment 8 bases; nucleotides outside the gene matches: 9. The investigators amplified TCR beta CDR3 regions from RNA transcripts. The HTBI primer set served for first-round RT-PCR of the TCR CDR3. TCRdb re-derived calls from the multiplex PCR reads in MiXCR, one entry per CDR3 protein. The sample has under 650,000 distinct CDR3 sequences, about a sixth seen once.

The sequence came from a woman aged 25-40 years with Graves' hyperthyroidism. The J gene is TRBJ2-4, the V gene TRBV29-1; TRBD2 matches 7 bases. Material: blood. The CDR3 coding sequence is TGCAGCGTTGAAACCCGTGGTGGGAGGGACATTCAGTACTTC. It translates to CSVETRGGRDIQYF.